The 5 T cell receptor beta chains below were found in one sample sequenced in a study of T cell responses to AZD1222 COVID-19 vaccine. Repertoires were generated with immunoSEQ multiplex PCR, while TCRdb's copy carries only in-frame clones and drops some. Among 100,000 to 130,000 clones listed, 87% were seen once. Sequenced here: peripheral blood, sampled on day 0 of AZD1222 vaccination. These receptors came from an adult in good health.

V usage is TRBV30 and J usage is TRBJ1-3; maybe TRBD1 (6 bases). The CDR3 covers 13 residues. V shed 4 bases and J shed 4 bases, with 11 bases lying between them. Germline values: CDR1 GTSNPN, CDR2 SVGIG (reference sequence). CDR3 DNA sequence: TGTGCCTGGATAAAGGGGGACGGAAACACCATATATTTT. Its translation is CAWIKGDGNTIYF.

This clone was observed a single time. V usage is TRBV3-1 (or the pseudogene TRBV3-2) and J usage is TRBJ2-4; 13 bases agree with TRBD2. V shed 3 bases and J 2 bases; nucleotides not matched to a gene: 4. This CDR3 contains 17 residues. Germline assignment: CDR1 LGHDT and CDR2 YNNKEL (reference sequence). This CDR3 is CASSQRLAGGPKNIQYF. CDR3 in DNA: TGTGCCAGCAGCCAGAGACTAGCGGGAGGCCCCAAAAACATTCAGTACTTC.

The rearrangement uses TRBV2 and TRBJ2-3; D gene ambiguous. The V end lost 2 bases, the J end lost 7 bases, and 4 bases lay between the germline ends. The length of the CDR3 is 11 residues. Germline loops: CDR1 SNHLY, CDR2 FYNNEI. In DNA form, the CDR3 reads TGTGCCAGCAGTGAACGGAATACGCAGTATTTT. Protein sequence: CASSERNTQYF.

This sequence joins TRBV6-2 or TRBV6-3 and TRBJ2-7, with D possibly matching TRBD2 (5 bases). The ends were cut back, 0 bases at V and 3 bases at J, with 6 bases in the middle. Germline CDR1 and CDR2: MNHEY and SVGEGT. This CDR3 has 13 residues. CDR3 residues: CASSYSGDYEQYF. CDR3 nucleotide sequence: TGTGCCAGCAGTTACTCCGGGGACTACGAGCAGTACTTC.

The rearrangement links TRBV6-5 to TRBJ1-4, with D perhaps matching TRBD1 (5 bases). The CDR3 has 16 residues. V gave up 0 bases and J gave up 8 bases, with 16 bases separating them. Per the germline V gene, CDR1 is MNHEY and CDR2 is SVGAGI. The CDR3 sequence is CASSYSTRGVTEKLFF. CDR3 sequence (DNA): TGTGCCAGCAGTTACTCGACGCGGGGGGTAACGGAAAAACTGTTTTTT.